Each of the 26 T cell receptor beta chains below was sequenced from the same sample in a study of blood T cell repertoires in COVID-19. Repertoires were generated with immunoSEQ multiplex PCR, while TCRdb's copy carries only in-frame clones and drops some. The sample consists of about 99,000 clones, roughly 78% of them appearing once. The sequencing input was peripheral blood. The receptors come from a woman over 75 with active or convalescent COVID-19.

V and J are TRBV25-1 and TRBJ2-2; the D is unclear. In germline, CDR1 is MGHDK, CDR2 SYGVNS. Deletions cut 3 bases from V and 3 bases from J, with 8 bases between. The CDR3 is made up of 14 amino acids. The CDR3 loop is CASSEYSDTGELFF. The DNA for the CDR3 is TGTGCCAGCAGTGAGTACAGTGACACCGGGGAGCTGTTTTTT.

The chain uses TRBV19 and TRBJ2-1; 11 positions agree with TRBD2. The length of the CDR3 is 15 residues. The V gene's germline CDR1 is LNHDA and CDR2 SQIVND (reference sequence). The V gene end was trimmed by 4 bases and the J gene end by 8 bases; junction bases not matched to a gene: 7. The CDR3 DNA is TGTGCCAGTAGTAGACCGACGGGACTAGCGGATGAGCAGTTCTTC. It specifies CASSRPTGLADEQFF.

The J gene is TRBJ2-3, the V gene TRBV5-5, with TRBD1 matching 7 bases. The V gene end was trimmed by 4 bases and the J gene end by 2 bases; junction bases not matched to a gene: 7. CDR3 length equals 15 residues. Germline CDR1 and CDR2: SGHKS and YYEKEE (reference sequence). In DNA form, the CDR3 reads TGTGCCAGCAGCCTCGACAGGGTAGACACAGATACGCAGTATTTT. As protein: CASSLDRVDTDTQYF.

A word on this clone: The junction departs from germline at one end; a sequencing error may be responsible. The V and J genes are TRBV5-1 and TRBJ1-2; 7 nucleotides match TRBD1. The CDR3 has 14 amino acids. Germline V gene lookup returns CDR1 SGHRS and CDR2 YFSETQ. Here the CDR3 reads CASTLGGGGFGYTF. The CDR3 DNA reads TGTGCCAGCACCCTGGGAGGAGGGGGCTTTGGCTACACCTTC.

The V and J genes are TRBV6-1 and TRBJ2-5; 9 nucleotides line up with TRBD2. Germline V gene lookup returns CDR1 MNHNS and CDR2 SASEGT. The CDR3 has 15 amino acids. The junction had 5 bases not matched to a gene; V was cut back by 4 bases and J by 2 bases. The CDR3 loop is CASSVAGVWQETQYF. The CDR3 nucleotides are TGTGCCAGCAGTGTAGCGGGAGTTTGGCAAGAGACCCAGTACTTC.

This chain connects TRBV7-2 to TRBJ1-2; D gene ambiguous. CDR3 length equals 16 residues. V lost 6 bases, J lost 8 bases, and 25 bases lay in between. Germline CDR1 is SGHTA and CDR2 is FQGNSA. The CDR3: CASRSSPAASTRGYTF. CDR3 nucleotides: TGTGCCAGCAGGTCCAGCCCGGCTGCTAGCACCCGAGGCTACACCTTC.

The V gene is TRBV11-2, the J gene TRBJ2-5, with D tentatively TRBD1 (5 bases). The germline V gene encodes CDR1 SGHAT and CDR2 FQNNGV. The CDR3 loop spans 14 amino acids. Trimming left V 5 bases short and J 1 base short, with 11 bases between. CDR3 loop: CASSRRQTQETQYF. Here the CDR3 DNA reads TGTGCCAGCAGCCGCCGACAGACCCAAGAGACCCAGTACTTC.

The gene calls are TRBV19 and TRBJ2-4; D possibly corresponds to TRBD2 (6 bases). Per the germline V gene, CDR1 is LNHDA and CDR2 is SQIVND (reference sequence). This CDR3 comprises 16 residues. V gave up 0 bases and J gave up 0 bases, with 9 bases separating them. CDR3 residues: CASSIDAGLAKNIQYF. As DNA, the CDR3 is TGTGCCAGTAGTATAGATGCGGGGTTAGCCAAAAACATTCAGTACTTC.

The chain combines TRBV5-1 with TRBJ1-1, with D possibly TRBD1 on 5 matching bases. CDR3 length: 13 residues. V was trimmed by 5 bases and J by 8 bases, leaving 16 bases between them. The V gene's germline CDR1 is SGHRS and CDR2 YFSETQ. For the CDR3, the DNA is TGCGCCAGCAGGCGGGGAGATGGGGCGGAAGCTTTCTTT. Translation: CASRRGDGAEAFF.

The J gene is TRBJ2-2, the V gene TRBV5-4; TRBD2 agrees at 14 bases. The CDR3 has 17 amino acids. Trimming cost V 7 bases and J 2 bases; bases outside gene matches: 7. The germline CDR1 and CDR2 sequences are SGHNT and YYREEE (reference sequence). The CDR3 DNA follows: TGTGCCAGCGGCCCGGGACTAGCGGGAGCCAACACCGGGGAGCTGTTTTTT. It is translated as CASGPGLAGANTGELFF.

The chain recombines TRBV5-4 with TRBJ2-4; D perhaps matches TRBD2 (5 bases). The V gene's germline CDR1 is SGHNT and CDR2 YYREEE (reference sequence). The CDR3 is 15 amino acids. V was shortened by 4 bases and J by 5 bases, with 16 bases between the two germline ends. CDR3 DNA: TGTGCCAGCAGCGAATCGGGGTTCGGTGAAAACATTCAGTACTTC. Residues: CASSESGFGENIQYF.

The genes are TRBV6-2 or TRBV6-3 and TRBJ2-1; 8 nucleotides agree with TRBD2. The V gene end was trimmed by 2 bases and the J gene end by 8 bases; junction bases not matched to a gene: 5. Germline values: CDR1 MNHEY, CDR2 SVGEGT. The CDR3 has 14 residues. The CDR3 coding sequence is TGTGCCAGCAGTTACCGAGCGGGAGACTATGAGCAGTTCTTC. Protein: CASSYRAGDYEQFF.

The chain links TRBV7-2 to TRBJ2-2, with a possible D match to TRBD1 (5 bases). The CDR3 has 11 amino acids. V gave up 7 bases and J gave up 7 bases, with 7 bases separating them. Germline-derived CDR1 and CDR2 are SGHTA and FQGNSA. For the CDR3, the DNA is TGTGCCAGCAAGGACATCGGGGAGCTGTTTTTT. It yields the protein CASKDIGELFF. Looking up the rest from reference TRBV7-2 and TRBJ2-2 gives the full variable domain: GAGVSQSPSNKVTEKGKDVELRCDPISGHTALYWYRQSLGQGLEFLIYFQGNSAPDKSGLPSDRFSAERTGGSVSTLTIQRTQQEDSAVYLCASKDIGELFFGEGSRLTVL.

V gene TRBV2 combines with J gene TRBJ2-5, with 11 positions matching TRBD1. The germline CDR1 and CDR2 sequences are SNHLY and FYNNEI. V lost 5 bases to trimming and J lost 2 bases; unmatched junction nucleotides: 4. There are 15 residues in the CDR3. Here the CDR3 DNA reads TGTGCCAGCAGTCTCTGGGACAGGGGGCAAGAGACCCAGTACTTC. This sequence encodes CASSLWDRGQETQYF.

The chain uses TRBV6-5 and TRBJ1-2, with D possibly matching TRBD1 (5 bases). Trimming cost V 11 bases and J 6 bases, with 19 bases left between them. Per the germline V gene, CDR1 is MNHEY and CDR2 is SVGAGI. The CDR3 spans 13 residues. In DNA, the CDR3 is TGTGCCTCCCTGGGGCAGGAGCGCGATGGCTACACCTTC. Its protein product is CASLGQERDGYTF.

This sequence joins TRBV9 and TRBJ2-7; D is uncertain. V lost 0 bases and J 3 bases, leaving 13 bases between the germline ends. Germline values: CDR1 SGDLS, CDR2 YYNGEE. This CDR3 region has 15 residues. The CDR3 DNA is TGTGCCAGCAGCGTAGCGTCAGCACTAAACTACGAGCAGTACTTC. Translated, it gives CASSVASALNYEQYF.

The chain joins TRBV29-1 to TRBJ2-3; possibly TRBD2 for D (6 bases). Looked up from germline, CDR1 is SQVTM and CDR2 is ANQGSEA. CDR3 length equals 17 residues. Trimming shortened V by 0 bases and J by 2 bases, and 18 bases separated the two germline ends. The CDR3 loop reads CSVEDTRRGRNTDTQYF. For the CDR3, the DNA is TGCAGCGTTGAAGATACTCGGCGGGGCCGAAACACAGATACGCAGTATTTT.

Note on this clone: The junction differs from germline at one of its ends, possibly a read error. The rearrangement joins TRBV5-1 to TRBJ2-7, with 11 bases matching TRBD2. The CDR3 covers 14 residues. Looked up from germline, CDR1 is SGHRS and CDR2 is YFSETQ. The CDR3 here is CASSELAGEDEQYF. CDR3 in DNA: TGTGCCAGCAGCGAACTAGCGGGAGAAGACGAGCAGTACTTC.

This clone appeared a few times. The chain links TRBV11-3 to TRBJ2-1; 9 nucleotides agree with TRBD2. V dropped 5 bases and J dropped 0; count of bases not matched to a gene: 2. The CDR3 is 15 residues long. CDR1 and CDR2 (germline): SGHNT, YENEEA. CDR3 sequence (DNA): TGTGCCAGCAGCGGAGCGGGGGGCTCCTACAATGAGCAGTTCTTC. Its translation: CASSGAGGSYNEQFF.

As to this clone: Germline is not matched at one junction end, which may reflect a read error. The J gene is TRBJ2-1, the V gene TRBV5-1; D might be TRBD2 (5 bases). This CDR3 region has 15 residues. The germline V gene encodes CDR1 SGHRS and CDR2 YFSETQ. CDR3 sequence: CASSLSVTLEGEQFF. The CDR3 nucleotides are TGTGCCAGCAGCTTGAGTGTAACCCTAGAGGGAGAGCAGTTCTTC. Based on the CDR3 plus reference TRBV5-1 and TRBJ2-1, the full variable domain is KAGVTQTPRYLIKTRGQQVTLSCSPISGHRSVSWYQQTPGQGLQFLFEYFSETQRNKGNFPGRFSGRQFSNSRSEMNVSTLELGDSALYLCASSLSVTLEGEQFFGPGTRLTVL.

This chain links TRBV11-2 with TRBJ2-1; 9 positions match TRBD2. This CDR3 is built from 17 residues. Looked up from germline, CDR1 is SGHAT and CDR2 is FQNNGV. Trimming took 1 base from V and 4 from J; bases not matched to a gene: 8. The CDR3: CASSLAVGLADYNEQFF. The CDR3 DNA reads TGTGCCAGCAGCTTAGCCGTGGGACTAGCAGATTACAATGAGCAGTTCTTC. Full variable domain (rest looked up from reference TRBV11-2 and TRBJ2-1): EAGVAQSPRYKIIEKRQSVAFWCNPISGHATLYWYQQILGQGPKLLIQFQNNGVVDDSQLPKDRFSAERLKGVDSTLKIQPAKLEDSAVYLCASSLAVGLADYNEQFFGPGTRLTVL.

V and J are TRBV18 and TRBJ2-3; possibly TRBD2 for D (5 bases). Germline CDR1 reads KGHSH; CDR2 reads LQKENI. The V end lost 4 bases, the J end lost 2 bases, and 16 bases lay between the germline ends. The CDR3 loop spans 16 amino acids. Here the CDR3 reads CASSLDGLKYTDTQYF. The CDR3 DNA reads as TGTGCCAGCTCACTCGACGGACTGAAGTACACAGATACGCAGTATTTT.

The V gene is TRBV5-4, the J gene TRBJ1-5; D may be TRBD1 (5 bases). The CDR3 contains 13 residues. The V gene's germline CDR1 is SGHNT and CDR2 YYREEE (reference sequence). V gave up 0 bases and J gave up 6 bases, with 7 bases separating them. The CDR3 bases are TGTGCCAGCAGCTTGGCGGGGGGTCAGCCCCAGCATTTT. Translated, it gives CASSLAGGQPQHF.

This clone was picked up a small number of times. Here the CDR3 DNA reads TGTGCCACCCGAGATAAGGGACAGGGAAATCAGCCCCAGCATTTT. The encoded protein is CATRDKGQGNQPQHF. The chain couples TRBV15 to TRBJ1-5, with 9 positions matching TRBD1. Germline loops: CDR1 LNHNV, CDR2 YYDKDF (reference sequence). Unmatched junction bases numbered 9, after V lost 8 bases and J lost 4 bases. The CDR3 length is 15 residues.

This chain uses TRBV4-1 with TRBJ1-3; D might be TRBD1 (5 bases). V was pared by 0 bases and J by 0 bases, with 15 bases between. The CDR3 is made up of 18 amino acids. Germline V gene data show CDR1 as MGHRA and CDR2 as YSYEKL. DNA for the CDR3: TGCGCCAGCAGCCAAGAGCGGACCCAAACAGGCTCTGGAAACACCATATATTTT. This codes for CASSQERTQTGSGNTIYF.

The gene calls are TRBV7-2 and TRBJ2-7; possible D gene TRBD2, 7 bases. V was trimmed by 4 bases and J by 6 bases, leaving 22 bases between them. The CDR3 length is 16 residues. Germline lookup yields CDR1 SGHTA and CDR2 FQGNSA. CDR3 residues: CASSSEGAGTFSEQYF. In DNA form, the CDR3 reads TGTGCCAGCAGCTCGGAAGGAGCGGGGACATTCAGCGAGCAGTACTTC.